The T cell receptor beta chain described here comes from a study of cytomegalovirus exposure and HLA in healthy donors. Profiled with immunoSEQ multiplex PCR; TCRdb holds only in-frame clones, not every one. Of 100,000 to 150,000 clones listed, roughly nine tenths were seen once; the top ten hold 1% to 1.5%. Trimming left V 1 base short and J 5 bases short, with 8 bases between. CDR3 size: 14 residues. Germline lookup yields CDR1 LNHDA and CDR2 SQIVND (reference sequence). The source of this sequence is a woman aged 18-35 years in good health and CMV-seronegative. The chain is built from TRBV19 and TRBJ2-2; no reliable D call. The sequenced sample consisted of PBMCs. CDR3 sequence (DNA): TGTGCCAGTAGTATAGTTTCCGGGACCGGGGAGCTGTTTTTT. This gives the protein CASSIVSGTGELFF.